The next 5 T cell receptor beta chains were all read from a single sample in a study of T cell responses to AZD1222 COVID-19 vaccine. Some clones are missing from TCRdb's copy, which holds only in-frame ones; the method was immunoSEQ multiplex PCR. The sample lists tens of thousands of clones, 90% to 95% occurring once. This material consisted of peripheral blood, taken on day 0 of MenACWY control vaccination. The source is an adult in good health.

The chain joins TRBV24-1 to TRBJ2-3, with a tentative D call TRBD2 (7 bases). V lost 1 base, J lost 6 bases, and 25 bases lay in between. The CDR3 runs 19 residues. Germline values: CDR1 KGHDR, CDR2 SFDVKD. CDR3 loop: CATSDFGGLDSGWLDTQYF. Written as DNA, the CDR3 is TGTGCCACCAGTGATTTTGGGGGCCTGGATAGCGGGTGGCTGGATACGCAGTATTTT.

Sample share makes this clone medium-sized. The V gene is TRBV6-1, the J gene TRBJ2-7; possible D gene TRBD1, 5 bases. Trimming pared 1 base from V and 0 bases from J, leaving 13 bases between. CDR1 and CDR2 (germline): MNHNS, SASEGT. The CDR3 loop spans 16 amino acids. CDR3 bases: TGTGCCAGCAGTGAAGAAGGACATCTGCTCTCCTACGAGCAGTACTTC. Its protein product is CASSEEGHLLSYEQYF.

This chain's CDR3 is CASSLGTDQPQHF. The CDR3, as DNA: TGTGCCAGCAGTCTGGGGACGGATCAGCCCCAGCATTTT. J is TRBJ1-5 and V is TRBV2; D is perhaps TRBD1 (5 bases). Trimming cost V 5 bases and J 5 bases, with 10 bases left between them. The CDR3 is 13 residues long. Germline V CDR1 and CDR2: SNHLY, FYNNEI. Full variable domain (rest looked up from reference TRBV2 and TRBJ1-5): EPEVTQTPSHQVTQMGQEVILRCVPISNHLYFYWYRQILGQKVEFLVSFYNNEISEKSEIFDDQFSVERPDGSNFTLKIRSTKLEDSAMYFCASSLGTDQPQHFGDGTRLSIL.

CDR3 nucleotides: TGTGCCACCAGCAGAGATGAGGAGCCCCAGCATTTT. This sequence encodes CATSRDEEPQHF. The rearrangement joins TRBV15 to TRBJ1-5; D unclear. CDR3 length: 12 residues. The V end lost 0 bases, the J end lost 8 bases, and 5 bases lay between the germline ends. Germline CDR1 and CDR2: LNHNV and YYDKDF (reference sequence).

The chain is built from TRBV2 and TRBJ1-1; the match to TRBD1 covers 8 bases. The CDR3 runs to 14 residues. CDR1 is SNHLY, CDR2 FYNNEI, per germline. The V gene end was trimmed by 6 bases and the J gene end by 0 bases; junction bases not matched to a gene: 3. The CDR3 reads CASRIQGVNTEAFF. The CDR3, as DNA: TGTGCCAGCAGAATACAGGGGGTGAACACTGAAGCTTTCTTT.